These 29 T cell receptor beta chains were sequenced from one sample in a study of human T cells and chemical hapten exposure. The time point here: healthy volunteer bleed at 2 weeks. The authors' total RNA extraction used unfractionated whole blood. TCRdb re-derived calls from the RACE reads in MiXCR, one entry per CDR3 protein. Altogether roughly 48,000 distinct CDR3 sequences are present, about 4.5% being singletons, with the ten largest covering less than 6%. Sequencing was done on a sample of whole blood. The receptor set was obtained from a human donor in good health. Some clones in this sample may be carry-over from other donors' samples.

This clonotype was seen more than once but under ten times. CDR3 loop: CASSSQRGEQFF. CDR3 bases: TGTGCCAGCAGCTCCCAGAGGGGCGAGCAGTTCTTC. The chain has TRBV11-3 and TRBJ2-1; D is possibly TRBD1 or TRBD2 (5 bases each). The CDR3 runs to 12 residues. Trimming stripped 4 bases from V and 10 bases from J, with 11 bases between. Germline CDR1 is SGHNT and CDR2 is YENEEA. The full variable domain, its missing parts supplied by reference TRBV11-3 and TRBJ2-1, is EAGVVQSPRYKIIEKKQPVAFWCNPISGHNTLYWYLQNLGQGPELLIRYENEEAVDDSQLPKDRFSAERLKGVDSTLKIQPAELGDSAVYLCASSSQRGEQFFGPGTRLTVL.

This clonotype came up a few times. The chain combines TRBV29-1 with TRBJ2-3, with D perhaps matching TRBD2 (5 bases). Per germline, CDR1 SQVTM and CDR2 ANQGSEA. This CDR3 spans 14 amino acids. Trimming took off 0 bases at V and 1 base at J, with 8 bases between the two ends. The CDR3 sequence is CSVEERRGTDTQYF. Written as DNA, the CDR3 is TGCAGCGTTGAAGAACGGCGGGGCACAGATACGCAGTATTTT.

This clonotype came up many times. V is TRBV29-1 and J is TRBJ2-2; D may be TRBD1 (6 bases). Per the germline V gene, CDR1 is SQVTM and CDR2 is ANQGSEA. The CDR3 runs 13 residues. V lost 6 bases to trimming and J lost 2 bases, with 10 bases between them. CDR3 sequence reads: CSVQDRNTGELFF. The CDR3 coding sequence is TGCAGCGTCCAGGACAGAAACACCGGGGAGCTGTTTTTT.

The chain combines TRBV28 with TRBJ1-2, with TRBD1 matching 9 bases. This CDR3 has 17 residues. V lost 3 bases, J lost 2 bases, and 10 bases stayed unmatched. Looked up from germline, CDR1 is MDHEN and CDR2 is SYDVKM. CDR3 in DNA: TGTGCCAGCAGTTTTGCCGCCGGGACAGGGTCCAACTATGGCTACACCTTC. This encodes CASSFAAGTGSNYGYTF.

This clonotype appeared many times. The rearrangement joins TRBV15 to TRBJ1-4; 7 nucleotides agree with TRBD1. CDR1 and CDR2 from the germline V gene are LNHNV and YYDKDF (reference sequence). Germline trimming cut 3 bases from V and 12 bases from J; bases unmatched to any gene: 4. The CDR3 runs 12 residues. The chain's CDR3 is CATSSLQGELFF. The CDR3, as DNA: TGTGCCACCAGCAGCCTCCAGGGGGAACTGTTTTTT.

This clonotype has a count of ten or more. The CDR3 bases are TGTGCCAGCAGCCTCTTAGACCTGACAGATACGCAGTATTTT. Translation: CASSLLDLTDTQYF. The chain joins TRBV11-2 to TRBJ2-3; no clear D gene. CDR1 is SGHAT, CDR2 FQNNGV, per germline. V gave up 5 bases and J gave up 3 bases, with 12 bases separating them. The CDR3 has 14 residues.

This clonotype was counted ten times or more. The chain recombines TRBV28 with TRBJ2-7; the D is unclear. The CDR3 has 12 amino acids. The V gene lost 5 bases and the J gene lost 0 bases, with 5 bases spanning the gap. CDR1 and CDR2 from the germline V gene are MDHEN and SYDVKM. The CDR3 DNA is TGTGCCAGCAGTCCCCCCTCCTACGAGCAGTACTTC. This encodes CASSPPSYEQYF.

This clonotype was seen a handful of times. This rearrangement joins TRBV6-1 to TRBJ2-4, with D possibly called TRBD1 or TRBD2 (5 bases each). The CDR3 runs to 13 residues. CDR1 and CDR2 (germline): MNHNS, SASEGT. The ends were cut back, 7 bases at V and 7 bases at J, with 14 bases in the middle. The CDR3 DNA is TGTGCCAGCAAGAGGGGACCCGGGAACATTCAGTACTTC. It encodes CASKRGPGNIQYF.

The sample holds many counts of this clonotype. The chain is built from TRBV6-2 or TRBV6-3 and TRBJ2-3; 11 bases are shared with TRBD2. Unmatched junction bases numbered 13, after V lost 5 bases and J lost 6 bases. This CDR3 has 17 amino acids. In germline, CDR1 is MNHEY, CDR2 SVGEGT. The CDR3 nucleotides read TGTGCCAGCAGTCCACCGGGGACTAGCGGCGCCGGGGATACGCAGTATTTT. Translating it yields CASSPPGTSGAGDTQYF.

In its sample, this clonotype was seen a few times. The chain links TRBV7-8 to TRBJ2-7; maybe TRBD1 (6 bases). Germline V lookup: CDR1 SGHVS, CDR2 FQNEAQ. The CDR3 has 15 amino acids. Trimming removed 5 bases from V and 4 bases from J, with 18 bases in between. DNA of the CDR3: TGTGCCAGCAGCCCCAGAAGTCAGGGGTTGTACGAGCAGTACTTC. Its translation is CASSPRSQGLYEQYF. Variable domain in full (rest from reference TRBV7-8 and TRBJ2-7): GAGVSQSPRYKVAKRGQDVALRCDPISGHVSLFWYQQALGQGPEFLTYFQNEAQLDKSGLPSDRFFAERPEGSVSTLKIQRTQQEDSAVYLCASSPRSQGLYEQYFGPGTRLTVT.

In this sample, this clonotype turned up many times. This rearrangement joins TRBV28 to TRBJ2-1; 10 bases are shared with TRBD2. The CDR3 sequence is 15 residues long. The germline CDR1 and CDR2 sequences are MDHEN and SYDVKM. J lost 8 bases, V lost 4 bases, and 8 bases had no gene match. CDR3 protein: CASSSAGGPEDEQFF. CDR3 nucleotide sequence: TGTGCCAGCAGTTCAGCGGGAGGGCCGGAGGATGAGCAGTTCTTC.

This clonotype has just a few counts. The chain is built from TRBV7-2 and TRBJ1-4, with 7 positions matching TRBD1. The CDR3 loop spans 16 amino acids. V dropped 1 base and J dropped 4; count of bases not matched to a gene: 6. Germline assignment: CDR1 SGHTA and CDR2 FQGNSA. CDR3 bases: TGTGCCAGCAGCTTAGGAGGGGGCGCAGATAATGAAAAACTGTTTTTT. Amino acids: CASSLGGGADNEKLFF.

Only a few counts were recorded for this clonotype. The chain couples TRBV30 to TRBJ1-5, with D possibly TRBD1 on 6 matching bases. Trimming left V 1 base short and J 2 bases short, with 12 bases between. The CDR3 contains 15 residues. Germline CDR1 GTSNPN, CDR2 SVGIG (reference sequence). The CDR3 here is CAWSEGVAGNQPQHF. Here the CDR3 DNA reads TGTGCCTGGAGTGAGGGGGTTGCTGGCAATCAGCCCCAGCATTTT.

This clonotype came up a few times. The chain links TRBV6-5 to TRBJ2-7; 7 bases match TRBD1. The J segment lost 5 bases and the V segment lost 1 base, leaving 11 bases of the junction unmatched. Germline values: CDR1 MNHEY, CDR2 SVGAGI. The CDR3 runs to 16 residues. For the CDR3, the DNA is TGTGCCAGCAGTTACTATGCTGACAGGGAAGGTAACGAGCAGTACTTC. Protein: CASSYYADREGNEQYF.

This clonotype has a count of ten or more. The V call is TRBV20-1, the J call TRBJ2-3; D gene unclear. Trimming took off 1 base at V and 0 bases at J, with 8 bases between the two ends. This CDR3 is 14 amino acids long. Germline V lookup: CDR1 DFQATT, CDR2 SNEGSKA (reference sequence). In DNA, the CDR3 is TGCAGTGCTAGAGTTGCCGGAAGCACAGATACGCAGTATTTT. Translation gives CSARVAGSTDTQYF.

This clonotype has only a few counts. Here the CDR3 reads CASSYPGYNEQFF. Here the CDR3 DNA reads TGTGCCAGCAGTTACCCAGGCTACAATGAGCAGTTCTTC. The chain employs TRBV6-6 and TRBJ2-1; no clear D gene. CDR1 and CDR2 from the germline V gene are MNHNY and SVGAGI (reference sequence). The V end was cut by 2 bases, the J end by 3 bases, with 5 bases between. The CDR3 totals 13 residues.

This clonotype was picked up many times. The chain links TRBV3-1 to TRBJ2-3; 10 bases are shared with TRBD2. The V gene's germline CDR1 is LGHDT and CDR2 YNNKEL (reference sequence). V dropped 4 bases and J dropped 2; count of bases not matched to a gene: 9. This CDR3 has 17 amino acids. CDR3: CASSPRLAGTYTDTQYF. The CDR3 DNA is TGTGCCAGCAGCCCGCGACTAGCGGGCACCTACACAGATACGCAGTATTTT.

This chain links TRBV27 with TRBJ2-3; D remains unclear. From germline, CDR1 is MNHEY and CDR2 SMNVEV (reference sequence). Trimming stripped 5 bases from V and 5 bases from J, with 14 bases between. There are 14 residues in the CDR3. CDR3 amino acids: CASSIGPIRDTQYF. In DNA form, the CDR3 reads TGTGCCAGCAGTATCGGACCCATCCGAGATACGCAGTATTTT.

The chain carries TRBV5-1 and TRBJ2-4; a weak D match, TRBD1 (5 bases). The germline CDR1 and CDR2 sequences are SGHRS and YFSETQ. With 4 bases removed from V and 2 bases from J, the gap between germline ends came to 19 bases. This CDR3 is 17 amino acids long. The CDR3 protein is CASSHLQGENSKNIQYF. In DNA form, the CDR3 reads TGCGCCAGCAGCCACTTGCAGGGCGAAAACTCCAAAAACATTCAGTACTTC.

This clonotype was observed many times. The rearrangement uses TRBV5-1 and TRBJ1-5; D is uncertain. V lost 0 bases to trimming and J lost 7 bases, with 8 bases between them. The germline V gene encodes CDR1 SGHRS and CDR2 YFSETQ. The CDR3 spans 13 residues. The CDR3 coding sequence is TGCGCCAGCAGCTTGGCTCCAAGGCAGCCCCAGCATTTT. This codes for CASSLAPRQPQHF.

This clonotype was found many times. The chain combines TRBV15 with TRBJ2-2; D not resolved. Trimming removed 8 bases at V and 4 bases at J, with 8 bases between. This CDR3 is built from 12 residues. The germline CDR1 and CDR2 sequences are LNHNV and YYDKDF (reference sequence). The CDR3 here is CATFTGTGELFF. CDR3 in DNA: TGTGCCACCTTTACGGGCACCGGGGAGCTGTTTTTT.

This clonotype was seen ten or more times. The chain is built from TRBV27 and TRBJ2-1; 12 positions match TRBD2. Germline lookup yields CDR1 MNHEY and CDR2 SMNVEV (reference sequence). This CDR3 spans 15 amino acids. V shed 6 bases and J 4 bases; nucleotides not matched to a gene: 4. This chain's CDR3 is CASSLGLAGYNEQFF. The CDR3 nucleotides are TGTGCCAGCAGCCTGGGACTAGCGGGTTACAATGAGCAGTTCTTC.

There are a few counts of this clonotype. J is TRBJ2-2 and V is TRBV9; a possible D gene is TRBD2 (6 bases). Germline CDR1 SGDLS, CDR2 YYNGEE. CDR3 length: 14 residues. V was pared by 3 bases and J by 2 bases, with 8 bases between. CDR3 nucleotides: TGTGCCAGCAGCGCGCGGGGTAACACCGGGGAGCTGTTTTTT. It yields the protein CASSARGNTGELFF.

This clonotype occurred once. A much larger clone lies one base from this, so it may be a read error. The rearrangement joins TRBV28 to TRBJ1-1; TRBD1 aligns across 7 bases. Losses at the gene ends were 9 bases for V and 1 base for J; bases not matched to a gene: 8. Germline V gene data show CDR1 as MDHEN and CDR2 as SYDVKM. This CDR3 has 14 amino acids. As DNA, the CDR3 is TGTGCCAGAAGCCCCCAGGGGGGGAACACTGAAGCTTTCTTT. It translates to CARSPQGGNTEAFF.

This clonotype occurred many times. This sequence joins TRBV5-1 and TRBJ2-7; TRBD2 matches 7 bases. With 7 bases clipped from V and 0 bases from J, the junction kept 10 bases outside the gene matches. CDR3 length: 15 residues. Germline V gene lookup returns CDR1 SGHRS and CDR2 YFSETQ. The CDR3 DNA reads TGCGCCAGCGGGCCGGGGCTAGCGGTCTCCTACGAGCAGTACTTC. It yields the protein CASGPGLAVSYEQYF.

This clonotype was found a few times. The chain couples TRBV11-2 to TRBJ2-6, with D unclear. CDR1 is SGHAT and CDR2 is FQNNGV in the germline V gene. This CDR3 has 17 residues. The ends were cut back, 1 base at V and 0 bases at J, with 10 bases in the middle. In nucleotides, the CDR3 is TGTGCCAGCAGCTTAGCATCCGGCGACTCTGGGGCCAACGTCCTGACTTTC. Translating gives CASSLASGDSGANVLTF.

In this sample, this clonotype turned up many times. V is TRBV20-1 and J is TRBJ2-2; TRBD1 might be the D (6 bases). This CDR3 has 15 residues. Germline V lookup: CDR1 DFQATT, CDR2 SNEGSKA (reference sequence). The V end lost 1 base, the J end lost 0 bases, and 9 bases lay between the germline ends. The CDR3 nucleotides read TGCAGTGCTAGAGGACAGGCCGCGAACACCGGGGAGCTGTTTTTT. Its translation is CSARGQAANTGELFF.

This clonotype appeared many times. The CDR3 here is CASSWPSGTGDNEQFF. The CDR3 coding sequence is TGTGCCAGCAGTTGGCCATCCGGGACAGGGGACAATGAGCAGTTCTTC. V is TRBV6-6 and J is TRBJ2-1; TRBD1 aligns across 10 bases. Germline trimming cut 4 bases from V and 5 bases from J; bases unmatched to any gene: 8. Looked up from germline, CDR1 is MNHNY and CDR2 is SVGAGI (reference sequence). This CDR3 has 16 amino acids.

This clonotype was seen repeatedly, ten times or more. A read error may produce the germline difference seen at one junction end. V usage is TRBV10-2 and J usage is TRBJ2-5, with TRBD1 identical over 7 bases. There are 14 residues in the CDR3. Germline V CDR1 and CDR2: WSHSY, SAAADI. The CDR3 reads CASNERQGVETQYF. The CDR3 nucleotides read TGCGCCAGCAATGAGAGACAGGGCGTAGAGACCCAGTACTTC.